One sample yielded the 4 T cell receptor beta chains listed below, sequenced in a study of cytomegalovirus exposure and HLA in healthy donors. The PCR was carried out with 60 Vbeta primers and 13 Jbeta primers. Clones were read by immunoSEQ multiplex PCR, and TCRdb kept only the in-frame ones, dropping some. There are about 92,000 clones in the sample; roughly 80% occur only once, and 1.2% lies in the top ten. What was sequenced was PBMCs. All receptors derive from a girl aged 2-15 years in good health and CMV-seropositive.

The chain has TRBV19 and TRBJ1-2; tentative D call: TRBD1 (5 bases). Trimming pared 5 bases from V and 4 bases from J, leaving 14 bases between. Germline CDR1 is LNHDA and CDR2 is SQIVND (reference sequence). The length of the CDR3 is 14 residues. CDR3 DNA: TGTGCCAGTAGTTCGCCCCAGGGCAGCTATGGCTACACCTTC. It is translated as CASSSPQGSYGYTF.

V and J are TRBV6-5 and TRBJ2-7; 9 nucleotides line up with TRBD1. The CDR3 spans 14 residues. Germline V CDR1 and CDR2: MNHEY, SVGAGI. V dropped 6 bases and J dropped 6; count of bases not matched to a gene: 9. The chain's CDR3 is CASSPGQGLSEQYF. The CDR3 DNA reads TGTGCCAGCAGCCCGGGACAGGGTTTAAGCGAGCAGTACTTC.

Only a few counts were recorded for this clone. This chain connects TRBV2 to TRBJ1-1; D might be TRBD1 (6 bases). From germline, CDR1 is SNHLY and CDR2 FYNNEI. The CDR3 runs 15 residues. The V end was cut by 6 bases, the J end by 5 bases, with 19 bases between. CDR3 in amino acids: CASSQRGGGWTEAFF. DNA for the CDR3: TGTGCCAGCAGCCAAAGGGGGGGTGGGTGGACTGAAGCTTTCTTT.

CDR3 DNA: TGTGCCAGCAGCGTAGGGGGCACCAACACAGATACGCAGTATTTT. This codes for CASSVGGTNTDTQYF. This chain uses TRBV9 with TRBJ2-3; D is possibly TRBD1 (5 bases). The CDR3 runs 15 residues. Germline V gene data show CDR1 as SGDLS and CDR2 as YYNGEE. V lost 0 bases, J lost 2 bases, and 10 bases lay in between.